The clone carrying this TCR beta chain has more than one count but fewer than ten. This record belongs to a study of blood T cell repertoires in COVID-19. Study-level background: The study drew acute and convalescent COVID-19 samples from the United States, Italy and Spain.

The V end was cut by 3 bases, the J end by 2 bases, with 11 bases between. The CDR3 covers 15 residues. Germline-derived CDR1 and CDR2 are LNHDA and SQIVND (reference sequence). Profiling relied on immunoSEQ multiplex PCR, and the TCRdb table lists in-frame clones only, not all of them. The data show under 200,000 clones, 65% to 90% seen once. This chain connects TRBV19 to TRBJ1-3, with a weak D call TRBD1 (6 bases). What was sequenced was peripheral blood. The clonotype originates from a human donor in a cohort sampled during active COVID-19. The CDR3 DNA follows: TGTGCCAGTAGTATCGGACAGAATCCTGGAAACACCATATATTTT. Protein: CASSIGQNPGNTIYF.